One and the same sample provided the 26 T cell receptor beta chains below, sequenced in a study of shared clonotypes between healthy human individuals. Using immunoSEQ multiplex PCR, the repertoire was profiled, and TCRdb retains in-frame clones only, with some absent. The sample contains 2,500,000 or so clones, roughly nine tenths of which appear only once. The sequenced material came from naive CD4+ T cells sorted from blood. Subset given: CD45RA+ positively selected. The receptor source for this set is a man aged 18 to 29 in good health.

The rearrangement joins TRBV7-9 to TRBJ2-2, with D uncertain. Germline loops: CDR1 SEHNR, CDR2 FQNEAQ (reference sequence). The CDR3 has 18 residues. Trimming removed 0 bases at V and 0 bases at J, with 14 bases between. The CDR3 DNA sequence: TGTGCCAGCAGCTTAGCGCTAGTATCCGGACCGAACACCGGGGAGCTGTTTTTT. Residues: CASSLALVSGPNTGELFF.

The chain employs TRBV5-6 and TRBJ2-5; D uncertain. CDR3 length: 17 amino acids. Germline V CDR1 and CDR2: SGHDT, YYEEEE. V lost 0 bases to trimming and J lost 5 bases, with 20 bases between them. The chain's CDR3 is CASSLVDSWGTRETQYF. Written as DNA, the CDR3 is TGTGCCAGCAGCTTGGTGGATAGCTGGGGTACGAGGGAGACCCAGTACTTC.

Only one count was recorded for this clone. CDR3 in amino acids: CASSYSNGNTIYF. DNA for the CDR3: TGTGCCAGCAGTTACTCGAATGGAAACACCATATATTTT. This chain connects TRBV6-5 to TRBJ1-3, with D unclear. Trimming cost V 0 bases and J 3 bases, with 3 bases left between them. The V gene's germline CDR1 is MNHEY and CDR2 SVGAGI. There are 13 residues in the CDR3.

The chain uses TRBV28 and TRBJ2-1; TRBD2 agrees at 9 bases. The length of the CDR3 is 17 residues. With V trimmed by 3 bases and J by 7 bases, 13 bases remained unmatched. Germline loops: CDR1 MDHEN, CDR2 SYDVKM. The CDR3 sequence: CASSFDGGRAGGNEQFF. Here the CDR3 DNA reads TGTGCCAGCAGTTTCGACGGCGGGAGGGCCGGTGGAAATGAGCAGTTCTTC.

CDR3 nucleotide sequence: TGTGCCAGCAGGATCCCCGGACGACTAGAAGAGACCCAGTACTTC. Translating gives CASRIPGRLEETQYF. The rearrangement links TRBV11-2 to TRBJ2-5; possible D gene TRBD2, 6 bases. V lost 6 bases and J lost 3, with 17 bases in between. The CDR3 has 15 residues. CDR1 is SGHAT and CDR2 is FQNNGV in the germline V gene.

This chain joins TRBV7-9 and TRBJ1-5; D unresolved. CDR3 size: 15 residues. V lost 6 bases, J lost 9 bases, and 21 bases lay in between. CDR1 is SEHNR and CDR2 is FQNEAQ in the germline V gene (reference sequence). CDR3 DNA: TGTGCCAGCAGAGGAACAAGCTACCCCCGTAGGCCCCAGCATTTT. Its translation: CASRGTSYPRRPQHF. Full variable domain (remainder filled in from reference TRBV7-9 and TRBJ1-5): DTGVSQNPRHKITKRGQNVTFRCDPISEHNRLYWYRQTLGQGPEFLTYFQNEAQLEKSRLLSDRFSAERPKGSFSTLEIQRTEQGDSAMYLCASRGTSYPRRPQHFGDGTRLSIL.

The chain is built from TRBV19 and TRBJ2-5, with TRBD1 as a possible D gene (6 bases). V gave up 0 bases and J gave up 7 bases, with 12 bases separating them. This CDR3 comprises 14 residues. In germline, CDR1 is LNHDA, CDR2 SQIVND (reference sequence). The CDR3 nucleotides are TGTGCCAGTAGTATAGAGCCAGGGGAGATGACCCAGTACTTC. Translated: CASSIEPGEMTQYF. Combining the CDR3 with reference TRBV19 and TRBJ2-5 gives the whole variable domain DGGITQSPKYLFRKEGQNVTLSCEQNLNHDAMYWYRQDPGQGLRLIYYSQIVNDFQKGDIAEGYSVSREKKESFPLTVTSAQKNPTAFYLCASSIEPGEMTQYFGPGTRLLVL.

The J gene is TRBJ2-1, the V gene TRBV10-3; 7 bases fit TRBD2. The junction had 7 bases not matched to a gene; V was cut back by 4 bases and J by 1 base. Per the germline V gene, CDR1 is ENHRY and CDR2 is SYGVKD. The CDR3 spans 16 residues. CDR3 sequence: CAISGSQRGSYNEQFF. In DNA, the CDR3 is TGTGCCATCAGTGGTTCCCAGCGGGGTTCCTACAATGAGCAGTTCTTC.

The chain is built from TRBV4-1 and TRBJ1-1, with D unclear. Germline values: CDR1 MGHRA, CDR2 YSYEKL. The CDR3 totals 15 residues. With 1 base removed from V and 4 bases from J, the gap between germline ends came to 13 bases. The CDR3 loop reads CASSQALTSRTEAFF. The CDR3 DNA reads as TGCGCCAGCAGCCAAGCCCTCACTTCCCGCACTGAAGCTTTCTTT.

V usage is TRBV27 and J usage is TRBJ2-3; TRBD1 agrees at 9 bases. J was trimmed by 1 base and V by 5 bases; bases with no gene match: 10. Germline lookup yields CDR1 MNHEY and CDR2 SMNVEV (reference sequence). CDR3 length: 17 residues. The CDR3 sequence: CASSITGTGMGTDTQYF. The CDR3 DNA follows: TGTGCCAGCAGTATAACCGGGACAGGGATGGGCACAGATACGCAGTATTTT.

The J gene is TRBJ2-7, the V gene TRBV7-2, with TRBD2 identical over 7 bases. Germline loops: CDR1 SGHTA, CDR2 FQGNSA. The CDR3 totals 16 residues. V shed 4 bases, J shed 5 bases, and the junction held 14 bases outside the gene matches. The CDR3 loop is CASSWPTSLLPHEQYF. Written as DNA, the CDR3 is TGTGCCAGCAGCTGGCCGACTAGCCTTCTCCCCCACGAGCAGTACTTC.

The rearrangement joins TRBV5-6 to TRBJ1-4; TRBD1 aligns across 8 bases. Per the germline V gene, CDR1 is SGHDT and CDR2 is YYEEEE. This CDR3 contains 14 residues. The J segment lost 7 bases and the V segment lost 4 bases, leaving 6 bases of the junction unmatched. This chain's CDR3 is CASSRQGPAEKLFF. The CDR3 DNA reads as TGTGCCAGCAGCAGACAGGGGCCGGCTGAAAAACTGTTTTTT.

This rearrangement joins TRBV4-1 to TRBJ2-7; 10 nucleotides align to TRBD1. V gave up 3 bases and J gave up 0 bases; unmatched junction bases: 5. Germline loops: CDR1 MGHRA, CDR2 YSYEKL. CDR3 length: 16 amino acids. The CDR3 DNA reads as TGCGCCAGCAGCCATGGGACAGGGGCGAGCTCCTACGAGCAGTACTTC. Its protein is CASSHGTGASSYEQYF.

The chain couples TRBV30 to TRBJ1-4; D unresolved. The germline V and J ends were trimmed by 2 bases and 8 bases, with 18 bases remaining between them. CDR1 is GTSNPN, CDR2 SVGIG, per germline (reference sequence). The CDR3 contains 15 residues. CDR3 loop: CAWSTRGGWREKLFF. CDR3 coding DNA: TGTGCCTGGAGTACCCGGGGAGGCTGGCGGGAAAAACTGTTTTTT.

This sequence joins TRBV20-1 and TRBJ1-1; 7 nucleotides align to TRBD1. V shed 8 bases and J 5 bases; nucleotides not matched to a gene: 5. Germline V lookup: CDR1 DFQATT, CDR2 SNEGSKA (reference sequence). This CDR3 has 11 residues. The CDR3 is CSSRGGTEAFF. Here the CDR3 DNA reads TGCAGTTCCAGGGGGGGGACTGAAGCTTTCTTT.

V gene TRBV7-2 combines with J gene TRBJ2-4; tentative D call: TRBD1 (6 bases). V dropped 4 bases and J dropped 8 bases, with 21 bases sitting between them. The CDR3 spans 16 residues. CDR1 SGHTA and CDR2 FQGNSA come from the germline V gene. DNA for the CDR3: TGTGCCAGCAGCTGGACAGTCACAGTACCGGAGGACATTCAGTACTTC. It translates to CASSWTVTVPEDIQYF.

The rearrangement joins TRBV18 to TRBJ1-2; D not resolved. Trimming left V 3 bases short and J 2 bases short, with 10 bases between. Germline V gene lookup returns CDR1 KGHSH and CDR2 LQKENI. The CDR3 spans 14 residues. The chain's CDR3 is CASSPSEGNYGYTF. CDR3 bases: TGTGCCAGCTCACCGTCCGAAGGGAACTATGGCTACACCTTC.

CDR3 DNA: TGTGCCAGCAGTTCCCAGGGGGCCACAGATACGCAGTATTTT. Protein: CASSSQGATDTQYF. This sequence joins TRBV6-5 and TRBJ2-3; 8 bases map to TRBD1. V shed 4 bases and J 2 bases; nucleotides not matched to a gene: 2. The CDR3 is made up of 14 amino acids. CDR1 and CDR2 (germline): MNHEY, SVGAGI.

This rearrangement joins TRBV21-1 to TRBJ2-1. TRBV21-1 is recorded as a pseudogene. The CDR3 runs to 15 residues. CDR3 protein: CASSRRPITPDEQFF. The CDR3 DNA reads as TGTGCCAGCAGCCGTCGGCCTATAACCCCCGATGAGCAGTTCTTC.

Written as DNA, the CDR3 is TGTGCCAGCAGCCCAAGAGGGGACATTCCCAGCCTGGAGGTCCCTGGAAACACCATATATTTT. Translating gives CASSPRGDIPSLEVPGNTIYF. The chain uses TRBV9 and TRBJ1-3, with D perhaps TRBD1 (6 bases). Germline V gene data show CDR1 as SGDLS and CDR2 as YYNGEE. Trimming left V 4 bases short and J 2 bases short, with 31 bases between. This CDR3 is built from 21 residues.

This clone has a single count. The CDR3 loop is CASSEGTYSGNTIYF. The CDR3, as DNA: TGTGCCAGCAGTGAAGGTACCTACTCTGGAAACACCATATATTTT. This sequence joins TRBV6-1 and TRBJ1-3; D gene unclear. Germline V gene sequence: CDR1 MNHNS, CDR2 SASEGT. The V and J ends lost 1 base and 0 bases respectively, with 7 bases between them. CDR3 length: 15 amino acids.

This clone was counted a few times. The chain recombines TRBV7-8 with TRBJ1-2, with D unclear. The length of the CDR3 is 12 residues. Germline V gene sequence: CDR1 SGHVS, CDR2 FQNEAQ. Trimming shortened V by 5 bases and J by 8 bases, and 12 bases separated the two germline ends. CDR3 bases: TGTGCCAGCAGCCCCTTTGAGGGCGGCTACACCTTC. Protein product: CASSPFEGGYTF.

A note on this clone: The sample holds other DNA sequences that translate to the same CDR3. CDR3 DNA sequence: TGCGCCAGCAGCCCTACGTGGGGTTCTGGAAACACCATATATTTT. This gives the protein CASSPTWGSGNTIYF. V is TRBV5-1 and J is TRBJ1-3; D ambiguous. The germline V gene encodes CDR1 SGHRS and CDR2 YFSETQ. This CDR3 is 15 amino acids long. The V end was cut by 4 bases, the J end by 1 base, with 12 bases between.

Note on this clone: One end of the junction fails to match germline, which may point to a read error. Other nucleotide sequences from this sample produce the same CDR3. V and J are TRBV7-7 and TRBJ1-1; TRBD1 matches 8 bases. The CDR3 spans 13 residues. Germline V CDR1 and CDR2: SSHAT, FNYEAQ (reference sequence). The CDR3 protein is CASSRDRGTEAFF. The CDR3, as DNA: TGTGCTAGCAGCCGCGACAGGGGCACTGAAGCTTTCTTT.

J is TRBJ1-2 and V is TRBV7-9, with 9 bases fitting TRBD1. CDR3 size: 15 residues. Germline V CDR1 and CDR2: SEHNR, FQNEAQ (reference sequence). With V trimmed by 0 bases and J by 8 bases, 7 bases remained unmatched. The CDR3 is CASSLAVWDRDGYTF. In DNA, the CDR3 is TGTGCCAGCAGCTTAGCGGTCTGGGACAGGGACGGCTACACCTTC.

J is TRBJ2-7 and V is TRBV13; 7 positions match TRBD2. Germline V gene lookup returns CDR1 PRHDT and CDR2 FYEKMQ (reference sequence). The ends lost 1 base at V and 2 bases at J; junction bases unmatched: 5. This CDR3 contains 15 residues. The CDR3 DNA reads as TGTGCCAGCAGCTTAGTGGGCGGGGGTACCTACGAGCAGTACTTC. The encoded protein is CASSLVGGGTYEQYF. The complete variable domain, with remaining parts taken from reference TRBV13 and TRBJ2-7, reads AAGVIQSPRHLIKEKRETATLKCYPIPRHDTVYWYQQGPGQDPQFLISFYEKMQSDKGSIPDRFSAQQFSDYHSELNMSSLELGDSALYFCASSLVGGGTYEQYFGPGTRLTVT.